This T cell receptor beta chain was found in a study of identical twins. V was pared by 3 bases and J by 3 bases, with 16 bases of the junction left unmatched. This CDR3 is 19 amino acids long. Template switching (which added a universal primer site) was used, and cDNA carried unique molecular identifiers. TCRdb analysed the 5' RACE reads with MiXCR anew, one entry per CDR3 protein. The repertoire has 690,000 or so distinct CDR3 sequences, roughly 6.2% of them found once; the top ten carry about 1.8%. Study-level findings and limits: Those out-of-frame alpha sequences shared by twins showed an excess of low generation probability. In zero-insertion analyses, partial confounding could arise from invariant MAIT and iNKT cells. Modelling approaches yielded underestimates of out-of-frame TCR alpha sharing between monozygotic twins.

This clonotype has only a few counts. Its specificity is unknown. Sequenced material: naive T cells sorted from blood. This sequence joins TRBV12-3 or TRBV12-4 and TRBJ2-7, with 11 bases identical to TRBD2. The receptor was isolated from a man younger than 35 in good health. CDR3 in DNA: TGTGCCAGCAGTTTGAAGGGACTAGCGGAGGTCGTGGGGTGCTACGAGCAGTACGTC. Protein sequence: CASSLKGLAEVVGCYEQYV.